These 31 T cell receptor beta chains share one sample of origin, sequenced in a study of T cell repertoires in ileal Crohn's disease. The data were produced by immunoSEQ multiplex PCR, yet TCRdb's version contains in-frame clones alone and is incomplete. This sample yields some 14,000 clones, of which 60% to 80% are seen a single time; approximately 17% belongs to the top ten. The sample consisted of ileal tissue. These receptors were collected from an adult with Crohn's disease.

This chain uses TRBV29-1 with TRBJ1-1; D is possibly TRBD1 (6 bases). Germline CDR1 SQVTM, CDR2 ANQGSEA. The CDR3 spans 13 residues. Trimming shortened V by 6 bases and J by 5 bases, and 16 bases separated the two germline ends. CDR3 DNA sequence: TGCAGCGTCAGACGGACGCAGGGGACTGAAGCTTTCTTT. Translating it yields CSVRRTQGTEAFF.

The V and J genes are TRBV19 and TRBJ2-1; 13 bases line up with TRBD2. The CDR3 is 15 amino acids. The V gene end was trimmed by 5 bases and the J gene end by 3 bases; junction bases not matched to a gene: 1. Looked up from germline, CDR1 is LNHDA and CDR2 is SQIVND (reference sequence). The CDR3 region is CASSGTSGVYNEQFF. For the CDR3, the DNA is TGTGCCAGTAGTGGGACTAGCGGGGTCTACAATGAGCAGTTCTTC.

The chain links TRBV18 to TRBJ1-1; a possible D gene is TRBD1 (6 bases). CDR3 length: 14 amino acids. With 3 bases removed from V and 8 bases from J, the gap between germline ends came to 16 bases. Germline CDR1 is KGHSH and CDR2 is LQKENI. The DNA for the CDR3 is TGTGCCAGCTCACCCCGGGACACTGTAGTAGAAGCTTTCTTT. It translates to CASSPRDTVVEAFF.

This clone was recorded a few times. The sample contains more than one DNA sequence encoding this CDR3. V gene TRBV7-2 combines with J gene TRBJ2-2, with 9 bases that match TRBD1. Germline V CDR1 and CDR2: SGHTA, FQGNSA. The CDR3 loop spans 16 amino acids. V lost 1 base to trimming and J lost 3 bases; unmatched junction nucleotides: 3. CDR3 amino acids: CASSLVGTGYTGELFF. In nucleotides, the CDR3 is TGTGCCAGCAGCTTAGTCGGGACAGGGTACACCGGGGAGCTGTTTTTT.

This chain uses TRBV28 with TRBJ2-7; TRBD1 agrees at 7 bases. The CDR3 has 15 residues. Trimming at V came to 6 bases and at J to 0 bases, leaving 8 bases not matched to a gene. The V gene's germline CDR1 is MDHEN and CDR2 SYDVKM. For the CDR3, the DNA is TGTGCCAGCAGCCCGGGACAGATCCACTCCTACGAGCAGTACTTC. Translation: CASSPGQIHSYEQYF.

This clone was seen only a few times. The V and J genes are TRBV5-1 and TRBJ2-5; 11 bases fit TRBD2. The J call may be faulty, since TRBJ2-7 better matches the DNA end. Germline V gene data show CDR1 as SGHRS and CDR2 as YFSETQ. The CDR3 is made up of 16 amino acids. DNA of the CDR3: TGCGCCAGCAGCCCCGGACTAGCGGGTCCCTCCTACGAGCAGTACTTC. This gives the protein CASSPGLAGPSYEQYF.

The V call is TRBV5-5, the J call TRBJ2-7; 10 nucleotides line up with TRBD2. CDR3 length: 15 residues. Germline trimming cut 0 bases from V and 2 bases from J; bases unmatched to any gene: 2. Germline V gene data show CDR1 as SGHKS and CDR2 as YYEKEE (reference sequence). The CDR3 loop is CASSLGGLATYEQYF. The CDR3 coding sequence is TGTGCCAGCAGCTTGGGGGGACTAGCGACCTACGAGCAGTACTTC.

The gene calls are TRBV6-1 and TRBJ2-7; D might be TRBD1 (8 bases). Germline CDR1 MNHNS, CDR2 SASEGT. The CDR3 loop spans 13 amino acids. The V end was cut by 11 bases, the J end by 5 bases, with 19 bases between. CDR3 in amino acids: CAGGGQDRNEQYF. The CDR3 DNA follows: TGTGCCGGGGGGGGACAGGATCGGAACGAGCAGTACTTC.

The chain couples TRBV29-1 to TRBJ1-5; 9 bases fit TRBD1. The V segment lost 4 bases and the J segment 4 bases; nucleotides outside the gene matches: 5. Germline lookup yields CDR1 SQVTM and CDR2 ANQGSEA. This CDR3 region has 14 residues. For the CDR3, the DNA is TGCAGCGTTGGAGGACAGGGGTGGAATCAGCCCCAGCATTTT. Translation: CSVGGQGWNQPQHF. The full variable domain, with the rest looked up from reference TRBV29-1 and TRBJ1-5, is SAVISQKPSRDICQRGTSLTIQCQVDSQVTMMFWYRQQPGQSLTLIATANQGSEATYESGFVIDKFPISRPNLTFSTLTVSNMSPEDSSIYLCSVGGQGWNQPQHFGDGTRLSIL.

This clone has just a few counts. CDR3 nucleotides: TGTGCCAGCGTCGGGACAGGAAACACCGGGGAGCTGTTTTTT. Its protein product is CASVGTGNTGELFF. V usage is TRBV6-6 and J usage is TRBJ2-2; 8 bases fit TRBD1. From germline, CDR1 is MNHNY and CDR2 SVGAGI (reference sequence). This CDR3 has 14 residues. Trimming took 8 bases from V and 2 from J; bases not matched to a gene: 4.

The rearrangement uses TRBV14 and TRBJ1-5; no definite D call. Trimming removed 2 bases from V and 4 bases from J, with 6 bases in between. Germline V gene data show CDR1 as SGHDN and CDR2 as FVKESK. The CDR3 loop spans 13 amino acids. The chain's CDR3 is CASSQTRNQPQHF. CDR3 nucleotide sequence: TGTGCCAGCAGCCAAACCAGGAATCAGCCCCAGCATTTT.

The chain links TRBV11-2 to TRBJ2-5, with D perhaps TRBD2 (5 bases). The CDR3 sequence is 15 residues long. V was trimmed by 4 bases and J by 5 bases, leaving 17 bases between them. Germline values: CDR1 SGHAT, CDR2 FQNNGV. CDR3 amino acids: CASSSRDTSKETQYF. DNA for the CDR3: TGTGCCAGCAGCTCCCGGGATACCTCCAAGGAGACCCAGTACTTC.

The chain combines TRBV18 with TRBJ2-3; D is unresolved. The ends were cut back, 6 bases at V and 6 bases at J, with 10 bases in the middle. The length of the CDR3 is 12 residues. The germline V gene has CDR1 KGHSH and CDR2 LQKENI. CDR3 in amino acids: CASSERRDTQYF. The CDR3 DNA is TGTGCCAGCTCCGAGCGCCGCGATACGCAGTATTTT.

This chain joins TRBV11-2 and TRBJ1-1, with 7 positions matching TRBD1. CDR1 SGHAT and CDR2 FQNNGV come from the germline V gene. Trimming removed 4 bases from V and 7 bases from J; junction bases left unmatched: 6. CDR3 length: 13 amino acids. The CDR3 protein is CASSSSPGGEAFF. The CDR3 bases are TGTGCCAGCAGCTCTAGTCCAGGGGGTGAAGCTTTCTTT. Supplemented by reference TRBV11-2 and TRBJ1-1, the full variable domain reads EAGVAQSPRYKIIEKRQSVAFWCNPISGHATLYWYQQILGQGPKLLIQFQNNGVVDDSQLPKDRFSAERLKGVDSTLKIQPAKLEDSAVYLCASSSSPGGEAFFGQGTRLTVV.

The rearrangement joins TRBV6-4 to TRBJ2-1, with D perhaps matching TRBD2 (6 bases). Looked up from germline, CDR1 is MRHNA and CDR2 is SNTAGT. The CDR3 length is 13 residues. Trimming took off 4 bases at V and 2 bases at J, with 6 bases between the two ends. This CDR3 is CASSAGAYNEQFF. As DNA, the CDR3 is TGTGCCAGCAGTGCGGGAGCCTACAATGAGCAGTTCTTC.

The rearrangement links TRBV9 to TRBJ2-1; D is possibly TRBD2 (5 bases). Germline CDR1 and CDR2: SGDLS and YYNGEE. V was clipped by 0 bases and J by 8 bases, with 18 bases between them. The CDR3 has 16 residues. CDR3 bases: TGTGCCAGCAGCGTAGCTCATCTAGCCTCTCCTCATGAGCAGTTCTTC. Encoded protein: CASSVAHLASPHEQFF.

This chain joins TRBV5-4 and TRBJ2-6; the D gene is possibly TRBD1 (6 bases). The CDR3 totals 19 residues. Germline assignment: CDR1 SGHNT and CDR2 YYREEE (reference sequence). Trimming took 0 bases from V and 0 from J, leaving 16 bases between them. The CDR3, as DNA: TGTGCCAGCAGCTTGGGTGGACAGCCACTTTCCTCTGGGGCCAACGTCCTGACTTTC. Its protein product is CASSLGGQPLSSGANVLTF. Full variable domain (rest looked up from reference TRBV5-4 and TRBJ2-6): ETGVTQSPTHLIKTRGQQVTLRCSSQSGHNTVSWYQQALGQGPQFIFQYYREEENGRGNFPPRFSGLQFPNYSSELNVNALELDDSALYLCASSLGGQPLSSGANVLTFGAGSRLTVL.

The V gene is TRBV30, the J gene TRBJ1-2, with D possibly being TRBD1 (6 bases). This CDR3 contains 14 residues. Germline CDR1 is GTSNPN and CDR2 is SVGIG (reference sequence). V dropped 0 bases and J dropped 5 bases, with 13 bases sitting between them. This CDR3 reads CAWSVPGAQYGYTF. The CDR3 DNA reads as TGTGCCTGGAGTGTACCAGGGGCGCAGTATGGCTACACCTTC.

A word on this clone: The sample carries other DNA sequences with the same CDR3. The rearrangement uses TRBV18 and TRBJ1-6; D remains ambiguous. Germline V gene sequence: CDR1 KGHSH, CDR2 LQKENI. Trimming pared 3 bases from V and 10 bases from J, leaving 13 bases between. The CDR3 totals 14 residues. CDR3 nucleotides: TGTGCCAGCTCACCCGGAACGGGAGGATCACCCCTCCACTTT. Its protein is CASSPGTGGSPLHF. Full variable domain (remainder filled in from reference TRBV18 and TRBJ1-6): NAGVMQNPRHLVRRRGQEARLRCSPMKGHSHVYWYRQLPEEGLKFMVYLQKENIIDESGMPKERFSAEFPKEGPSILRIQQVVRGDSAAYFCASSPGTGGSPLHFGNGTRLTVT.

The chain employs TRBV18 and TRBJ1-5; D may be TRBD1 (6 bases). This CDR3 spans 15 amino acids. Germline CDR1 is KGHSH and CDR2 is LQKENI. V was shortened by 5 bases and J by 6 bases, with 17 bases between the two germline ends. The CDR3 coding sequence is TGTGCCAGCTCAGCAAATACAGGGATTGGTCAGCCCCAGCATTTT. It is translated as CASSANTGIGQPQHF. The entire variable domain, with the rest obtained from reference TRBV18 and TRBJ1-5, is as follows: NAGVMQNPRHLVRRRGQEARLRCSPMKGHSHVYWYRQLPEEGLKFMVYLQKENIIDESGMPKERFSAEFPKEGPSILRIQQVVRGDSAAYFCASSANTGIGQPQHFGDGTRLSIL.

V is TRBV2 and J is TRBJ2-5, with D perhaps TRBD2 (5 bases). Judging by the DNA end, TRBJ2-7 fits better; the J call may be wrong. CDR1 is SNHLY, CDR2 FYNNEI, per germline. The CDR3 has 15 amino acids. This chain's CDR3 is CASSEGGGSAYEQYF. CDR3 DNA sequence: TGTGCCAGCAGTGAGGGTGGCGGGTCTGCCTACGAGCAGTACTTC.

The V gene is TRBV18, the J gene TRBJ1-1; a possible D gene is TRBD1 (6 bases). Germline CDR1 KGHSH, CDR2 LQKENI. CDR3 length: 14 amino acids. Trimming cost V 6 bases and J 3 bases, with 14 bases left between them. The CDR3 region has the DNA TGTGCCAGCTCGGACAGATCAAAGGACACTGAAGCTTTCTTT. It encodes CASSDRSKDTEAFF.

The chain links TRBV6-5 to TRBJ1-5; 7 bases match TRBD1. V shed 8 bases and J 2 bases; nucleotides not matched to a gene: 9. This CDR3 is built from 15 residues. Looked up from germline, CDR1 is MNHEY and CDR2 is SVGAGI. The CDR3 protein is CASREGATGNQPQHF. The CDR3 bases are TGTGCCAGCCGGGAGGGGGCTACCGGCAATCAGCCCCAGCATTTT.

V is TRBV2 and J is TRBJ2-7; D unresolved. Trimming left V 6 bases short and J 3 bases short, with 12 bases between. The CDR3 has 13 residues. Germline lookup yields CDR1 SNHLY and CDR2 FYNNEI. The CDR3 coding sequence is TGTGCCAGCAGACAGAGAGCTCACTACGAGCAGTACTTC. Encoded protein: CASRQRAHYEQYF.

CDR3: CAISESGTRTGELFF. CDR3 coding DNA: TGTGCCATCAGTGAGTCAGGGACTAGAACCGGGGAGCTGTTTTTT. The chain carries TRBV10-3 and TRBJ2-2; 8 bases fit TRBD2. The V gene's germline CDR1 is ENHRY and CDR2 SYGVKD. This CDR3 has 15 amino acids. J lost 5 bases, V lost 0 bases, and 2 bases had no gene match.

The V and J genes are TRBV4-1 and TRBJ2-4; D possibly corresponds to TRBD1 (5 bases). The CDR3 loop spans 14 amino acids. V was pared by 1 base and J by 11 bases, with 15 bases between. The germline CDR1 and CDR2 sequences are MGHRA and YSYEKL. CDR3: CASSQAWGGGFQYF. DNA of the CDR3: TGCGCCAGCAGCCAAGCATGGGGCGGTGGTTTTCAGTACTTC.

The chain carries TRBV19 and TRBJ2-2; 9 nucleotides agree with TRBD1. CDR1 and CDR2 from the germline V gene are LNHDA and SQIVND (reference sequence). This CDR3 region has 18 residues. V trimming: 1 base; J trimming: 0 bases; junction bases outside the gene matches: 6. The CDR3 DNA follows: TGTGCCAGTAGTATAGGGGACAGGGATGTCTCGAACACCGGGGAGCTGTTTTTT. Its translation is CASSIGDRDVSNTGELFF.

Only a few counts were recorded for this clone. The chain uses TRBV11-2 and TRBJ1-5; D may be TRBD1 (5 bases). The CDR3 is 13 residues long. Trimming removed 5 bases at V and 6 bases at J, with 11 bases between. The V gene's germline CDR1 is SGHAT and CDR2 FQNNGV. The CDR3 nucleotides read TGTGCCAGCAGCCCTGACAGAGGTCAGCCCCAGCATTTT. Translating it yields CASSPDRGQPQHF.

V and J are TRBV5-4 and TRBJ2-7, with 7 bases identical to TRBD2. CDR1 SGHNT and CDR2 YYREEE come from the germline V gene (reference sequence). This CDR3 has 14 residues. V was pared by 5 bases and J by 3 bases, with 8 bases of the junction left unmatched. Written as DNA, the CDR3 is TGTGCCAGCAGTCAGGCGGGACTAAACTACGAGCAGTACTTC. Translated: CASSQAGLNYEQYF. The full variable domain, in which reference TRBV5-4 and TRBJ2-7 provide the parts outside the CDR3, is ETGVTQSPTHLIKTRGQQVTLRCSSQSGHNTVSWYQQALGQGPQFIFQYYREEENGRGNFPPRFSGLQFPNYSSELNVNALELDDSALYLCASSQAGLNYEQYFGPGTRLTVT.

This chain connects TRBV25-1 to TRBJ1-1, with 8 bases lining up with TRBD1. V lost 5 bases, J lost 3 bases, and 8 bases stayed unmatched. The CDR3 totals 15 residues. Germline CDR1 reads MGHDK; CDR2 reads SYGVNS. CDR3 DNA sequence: TGTGCCAGCAGTACGTACAGGGGGTCGGACACTGAAGCTTTCTTT. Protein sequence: CASSTYRGSDTEAFF.

CDR3 nucleotides: TGTGCCAGCAGCGTAGGGGTCGGGAGCACTTGGGAGCAGTACTTC. Its protein is CASSVGVGSTWEQYF. The chain combines TRBV9 with TRBJ2-7, with D perhaps TRBD2 (6 bases). The CDR3 length is 15 residues. Germline assignment: CDR1 SGDLS and CDR2 YYNGEE. V was trimmed by 0 bases and J by 7 bases, leaving 17 bases between them.